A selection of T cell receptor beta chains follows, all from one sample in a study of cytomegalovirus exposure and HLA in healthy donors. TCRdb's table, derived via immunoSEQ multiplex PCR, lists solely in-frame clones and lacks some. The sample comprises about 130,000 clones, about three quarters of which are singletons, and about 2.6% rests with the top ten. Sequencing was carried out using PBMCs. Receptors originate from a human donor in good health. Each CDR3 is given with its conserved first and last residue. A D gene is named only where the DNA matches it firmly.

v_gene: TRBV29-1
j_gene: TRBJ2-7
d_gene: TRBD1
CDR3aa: CSGWDRGLREQYF

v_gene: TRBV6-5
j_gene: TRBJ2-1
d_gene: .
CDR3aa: CASKGGTPWGTQFF

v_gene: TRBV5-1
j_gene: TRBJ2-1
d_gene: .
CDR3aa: CASSPRATSIDEQFF

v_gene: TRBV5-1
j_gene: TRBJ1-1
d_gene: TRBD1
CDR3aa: CATGTGPMNTEAFF

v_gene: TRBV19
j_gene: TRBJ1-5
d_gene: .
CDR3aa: CASTESGSNQPQHF

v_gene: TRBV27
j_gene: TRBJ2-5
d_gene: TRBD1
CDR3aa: CASSLYRGAETQYF

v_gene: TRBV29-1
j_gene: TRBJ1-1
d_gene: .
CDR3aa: CSVLQGVYTEAFF

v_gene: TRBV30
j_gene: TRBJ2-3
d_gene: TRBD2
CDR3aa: CAWSALAVPTDTQYF

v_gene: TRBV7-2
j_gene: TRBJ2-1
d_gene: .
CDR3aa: CASSLPPGAEQFF

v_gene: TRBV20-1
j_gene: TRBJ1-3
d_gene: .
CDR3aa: CNEGNTIYF

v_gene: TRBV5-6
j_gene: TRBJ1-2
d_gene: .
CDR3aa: CASSDGQFYGYTF

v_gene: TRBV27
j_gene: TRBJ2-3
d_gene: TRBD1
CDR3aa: CASSKGQGWSTDTQYF

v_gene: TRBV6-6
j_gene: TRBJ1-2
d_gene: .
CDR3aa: CASSYSADYGYTF

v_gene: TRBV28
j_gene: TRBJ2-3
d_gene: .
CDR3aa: CASQTTTSTDTQYF

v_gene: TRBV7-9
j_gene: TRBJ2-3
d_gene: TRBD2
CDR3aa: CASSKGLAGDTDTQYF

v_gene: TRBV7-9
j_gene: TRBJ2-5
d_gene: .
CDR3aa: CASSRTKETQYF

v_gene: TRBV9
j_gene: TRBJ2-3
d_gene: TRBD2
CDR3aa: CASSVWAGGRTDTQYF

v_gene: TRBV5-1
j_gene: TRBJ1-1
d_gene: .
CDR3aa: CASRDPGVNTEAFF

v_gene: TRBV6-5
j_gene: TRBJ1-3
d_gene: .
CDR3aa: CASSYGSGAGNTIYF

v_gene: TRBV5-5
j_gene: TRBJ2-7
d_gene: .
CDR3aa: CASSLGAGVSYEQYF

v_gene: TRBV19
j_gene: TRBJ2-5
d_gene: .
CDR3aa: CASSNGGSGETQYF

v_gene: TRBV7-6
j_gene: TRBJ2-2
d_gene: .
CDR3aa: CASSWGDTGELFF

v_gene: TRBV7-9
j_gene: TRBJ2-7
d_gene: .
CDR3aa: CSSSWTVNSYEQYF

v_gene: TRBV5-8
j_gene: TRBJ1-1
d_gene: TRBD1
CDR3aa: CASRAGQGWGEAFF

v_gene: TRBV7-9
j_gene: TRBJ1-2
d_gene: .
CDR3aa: CASSSSGGPNYGYTF

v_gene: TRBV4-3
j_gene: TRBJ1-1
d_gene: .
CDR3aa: CASSQDRGLSVTEAFF

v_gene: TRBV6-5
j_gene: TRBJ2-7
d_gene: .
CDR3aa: CASRWGAGGYEQYF

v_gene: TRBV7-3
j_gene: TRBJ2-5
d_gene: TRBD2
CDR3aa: CASSISGGLQETQYF

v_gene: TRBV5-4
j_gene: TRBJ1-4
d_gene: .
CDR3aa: CASSLGYAGEKLFF

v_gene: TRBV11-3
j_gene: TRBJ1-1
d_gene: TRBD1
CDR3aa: CASSPGQGNTEAFF

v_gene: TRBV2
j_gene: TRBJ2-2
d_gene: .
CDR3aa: CASSTNTGELFF

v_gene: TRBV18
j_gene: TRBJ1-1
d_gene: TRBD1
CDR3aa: CASSHPTGVPEAFF

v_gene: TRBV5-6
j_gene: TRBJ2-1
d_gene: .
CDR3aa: CASSLIRGSTYNEQFF

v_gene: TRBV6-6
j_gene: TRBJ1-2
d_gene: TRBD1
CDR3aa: CASSYPGTDGYTF

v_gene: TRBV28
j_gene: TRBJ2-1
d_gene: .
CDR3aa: CASRPGSTPREQFF

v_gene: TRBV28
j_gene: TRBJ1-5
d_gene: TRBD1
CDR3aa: CASSLGQGWQPQHF

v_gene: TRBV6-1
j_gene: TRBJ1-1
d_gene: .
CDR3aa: CASRTVEAFF

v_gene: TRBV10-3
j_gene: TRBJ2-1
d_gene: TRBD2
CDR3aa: CATRLAAAGDEQFF

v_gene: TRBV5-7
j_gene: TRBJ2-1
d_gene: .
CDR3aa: CASSSGAGVGYNEQFF

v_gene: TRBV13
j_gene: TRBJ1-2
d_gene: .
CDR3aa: CASSSLGQPNYGYTF

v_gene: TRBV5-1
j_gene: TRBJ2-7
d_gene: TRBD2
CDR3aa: CASSLQTSGAPGGQYF

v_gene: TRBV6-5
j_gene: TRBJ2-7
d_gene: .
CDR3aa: CASSYSRGLAYSEQYF

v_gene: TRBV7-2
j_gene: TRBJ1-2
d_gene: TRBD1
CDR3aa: CASSLDGQGIISGYTF

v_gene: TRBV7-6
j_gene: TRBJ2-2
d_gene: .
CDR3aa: CASSLDGSTGELFF

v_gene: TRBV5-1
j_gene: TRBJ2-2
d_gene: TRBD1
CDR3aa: CASSFVTGGVQTGELFF